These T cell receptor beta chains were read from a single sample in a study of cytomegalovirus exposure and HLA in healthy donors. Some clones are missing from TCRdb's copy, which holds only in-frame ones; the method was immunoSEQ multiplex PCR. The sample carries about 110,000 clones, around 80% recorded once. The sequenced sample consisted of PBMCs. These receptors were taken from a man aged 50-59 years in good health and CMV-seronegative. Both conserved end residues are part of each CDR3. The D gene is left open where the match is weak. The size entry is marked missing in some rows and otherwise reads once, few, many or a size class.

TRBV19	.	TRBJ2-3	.	CASGEAGTDTQYF	TGTGCCAGTGGGGAGGCAGGCACAGATACGCAGTATTTT
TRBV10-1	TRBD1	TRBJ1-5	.	CASRQGATVGNQPQHF	TGCGCCAGCAGACAGGGGGCGACTGTTGGCAATCAGCCCCAGCATTTT
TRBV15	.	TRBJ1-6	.	CATSRDLAPSNSPLHF	TGTGCCACCAGCAGAGATCTAGCGCCTTCAAATTCACCCCTCCACTTT
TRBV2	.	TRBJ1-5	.	CASSLDWNQPQHF	TGTGCCAGCAGTTTGGACTGGAATCAGCCCCAGCATTTT
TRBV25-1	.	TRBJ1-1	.	CASSERVGGAFF	TGTGCCAGCAGTGAAAGAGTCGGGGGAGCTTTCTTT
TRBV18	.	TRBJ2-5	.	CASSPYQETQYF	TGTGCCAGCTCCCCGTACCAAGAGACCCAGTACTTC
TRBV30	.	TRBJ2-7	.	CAWSRGIHEQYF	TGTGCCTGGAGTAGGGGGATCCACGAGCAGTACTTC
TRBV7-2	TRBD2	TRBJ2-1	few	CASRFQRGTSGVEQFF	TGTGCCAGCAGATTCCAAAGGGGGACTAGCGGGGTTGAGCAGTTCTTC
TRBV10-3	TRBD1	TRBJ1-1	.	CAIRLGTGNTEAFF	TGTGCCATCAGGTTAGGGACAGGGAACACTGAAGCTTTCTTT
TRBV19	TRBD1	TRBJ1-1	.	CASSVIDRARTEAFF	TGTGCCAGTAGTGTAATCGACAGGGCTCGAACTGAAGCTTTCTTT
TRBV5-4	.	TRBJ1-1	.	CASSWSLRTNTEAFF	TGTGCCAGCAGCTGGTCCCTCAGAACGAACACTGAAGCTTTCTTT
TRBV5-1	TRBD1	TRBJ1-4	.	CASSLDRGHNNEKLFF	TGCGCCAGCAGCTTGGACAGGGGGCATAATAATGAAAAACTGTTTTTT
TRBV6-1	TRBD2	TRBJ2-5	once	CASSGRGGQETQYF	TGTGCCAGCAGTGGGCGGGGGGGACAAGAGACCCAGTACTTC
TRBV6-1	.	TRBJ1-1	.	CASTEAGNLQAEAFF	TGTGCCAGCACCGAGGCAGGGAATCTCCAGGCTGAAGCTTTCTTT
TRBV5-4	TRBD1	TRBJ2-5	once	CASRRDRGIQETQYF	TGTGCCAGCAGGAGGGACAGGGGAATTCAAGAGACCCAGTACTTC
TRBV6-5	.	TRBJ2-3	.	CASSTTGGTDTQYF	TGTGCCAGCAGTACCACTGGAGGCACAGATACGCAGTATTTT
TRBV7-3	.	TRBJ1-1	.	CASSSSDGGEAFF	TGTGCCAGCAGCTCATCGGACGGGGGTGAAGCTTTCTTT
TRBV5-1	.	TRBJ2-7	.	CASRGNSPYEQYF	TGCGCCAGCAGGGGTAATAGCCCCTACGAGCAGTACTTC
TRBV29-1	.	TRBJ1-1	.	CSVAIGDTEAFF	TGCAGCGTCGCAATCGGGGACACTGAAGCTTTCTTT
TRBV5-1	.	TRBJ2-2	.	CASRTIGGTNGELFF	TGCGCCAGCAGGACAATCGGGGGTACGAACGGGGAGCTGTTTTTT
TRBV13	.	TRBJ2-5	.	CASSVWASSETQYF	TGTGCCAGCAGCGTATGGGCCTCATCGGAGACCCAGTACTTC
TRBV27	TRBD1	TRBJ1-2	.	CASSLRDRVSSPYGYTF	TGTGCCAGCAGTTTAAGGGACAGGGTCTCGAGCCCCTATGGCTACACCTTC
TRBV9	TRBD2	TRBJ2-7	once	CASSVAGGDEQYF	TGTGCCAGCAGCGTAGCGGGGGGGGACGAGCAGTACTTC
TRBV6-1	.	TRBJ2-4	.	CASSEKQNNIQYF	TGTGCCAGCAGTGAAAAACAGAATAACATTCAGTACTTC
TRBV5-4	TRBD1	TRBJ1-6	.	CASSLRTGGNSPLHF	TGTGCCAGCAGCTTGCGAACAGGGGGCAATTCACCCCTCCACTTT
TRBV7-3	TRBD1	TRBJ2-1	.	CASSPIGTDYNEQFF	TGTGCCAGCAGCCCTATCGGGACAGACTACAATGAGCAGTTCTTC
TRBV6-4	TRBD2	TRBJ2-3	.	CASSPLAGAGTDTQYF	TGTGCCAGCAGTCCACTAGCGGGAGCCGGCACAGATACGCAGTATTTT
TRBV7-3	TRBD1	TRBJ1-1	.	CASSLTGTGVPNTEAFF	TGTGCCAGCAGCTTAACCGGGACAGGGGTACCGAACACTGAAGCTTTCTTT
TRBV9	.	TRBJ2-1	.	CASSVGRARRNEQFF	TGTGCCAGCAGCGTAGGGAGGGCCCGTCGCAATGAGCAGTTCTTC
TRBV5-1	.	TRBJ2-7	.	CASSLATNYEQYF	TGCGCCAGCAGCTTGGCCACTAACTACGAGCAGTACTTC
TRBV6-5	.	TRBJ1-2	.	CASSYGQGGYDYGYTF	TGTGCCAGCAGTTACGGGCAGGGAGGTTACGACTATGGCTACACCTTC
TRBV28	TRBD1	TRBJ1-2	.	CASRTGQVHYGYTF	TGTGCCAGCCGTACCGGACAGGTCCACTATGGCTACACCTTC
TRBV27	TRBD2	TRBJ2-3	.	CASTGLAGATDTQYF	TGTGCCAGCACGGGACTAGCGGGGGCCACAGATACGCAGTATTTT
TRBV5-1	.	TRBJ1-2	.	CASSPHKYGYTF	TGCGCCAGCAGCCCGCACAAGTATGGCTACACCTTC
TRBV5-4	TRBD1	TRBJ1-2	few	CASSPGQDYGYTF	TGTGCCAGCAGCCCCGGACAGGACTATGGCTACACCTTC
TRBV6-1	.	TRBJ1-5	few	CASSEDGGNQPQHF	TGTGCCAGCAGTGAAGACGGGGGCAATCAGCCCCAGCATTTT
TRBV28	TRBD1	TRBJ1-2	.	CASTGTGWDYGYTF	TGTGCCAGCACCGGGACAGGGTGGGACTATGGCTACACCTTC
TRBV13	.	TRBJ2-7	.	CASSSRGGSHYEQYF	TGTGCCAGCAGCTCGAGGGGGGGCTCTCATTACGAGCAGTACTTC
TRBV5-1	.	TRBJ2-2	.	CASSRRTENTGELFF	TGCGCCAGCAGCCGCCGGACAGAGAACACCGGGGAGCTGTTTTTT
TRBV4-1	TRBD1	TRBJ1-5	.	CASRKTRDRVSNQPQHF	TGCGCCAGCAGGAAAACCCGGGACAGGGTAAGCAATCAGCCCCAGCATTTT
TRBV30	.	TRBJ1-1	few	CAWSKMAVTEAFF	TGTGCCTGGAGTAAGATGGCAGTAACTGAAGCTTTCTTT
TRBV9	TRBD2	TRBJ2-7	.	CASSVEGLAGEQYF	TGTGCCAGCAGCGTAGAGGGACTAGCCGGCGAGCAGTACTTC
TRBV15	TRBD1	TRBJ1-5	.	CATSRASGTGSGNQPQHF	TGTGCCACCAGCAGGGCTTCTGGGACAGGGAGTGGCAATCAGCCCCAGCATTTT
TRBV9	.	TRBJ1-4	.	CASSFSNRDEKLFF	TGTGCCAGCAGCTTTAGTAACAGGGATGAAAAACTGTTTTTT
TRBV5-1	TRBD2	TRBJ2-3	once	CASRPGLAESTDTQYF	TGCGCCAGCAGGCCGGGACTAGCGGAGAGCACAGATACGCAGTATTTT
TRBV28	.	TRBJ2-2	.	CASSFAGTTGELFF	TGTGCCAGCAGTTTTGCAGGGACTACCGGGGAGCTGTTTTTT
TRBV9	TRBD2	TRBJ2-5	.	CASSVGEGLLGRETQYF	TGTGCCAGCAGCGTAGGGGAGGGTTTGCTCGGGAGGGAGACCCAGTACTTC
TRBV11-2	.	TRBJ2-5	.	CASSLDGAVRETQYF	TGTGCCAGCAGCTTAGATGGGGCAGTTCGTGAGACCCAGTACTTC
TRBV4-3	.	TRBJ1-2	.	CASSRTSDYYGYTF	TGCGCCAGCAGTAGAACCAGTGACTACTATGGCTACACCTTC
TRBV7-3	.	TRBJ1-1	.	CASSLMGSYTEAFF	TGTGCCAGCAGCTTAATGGGGAGCTACACTGAAGCTTTCTTT
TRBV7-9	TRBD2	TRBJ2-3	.	CSSSPRLAGEGDTQYF	TGTTCCAGCAGCCCCCGACTAGCGGGAGAAGGGGATACGCAGTATTTT
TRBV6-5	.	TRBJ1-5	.	CASSGVGRGNQPQHF	TGTGCCAGCAGCGGCGTAGGGCGGGGAAATCAGCCCCAGCATTTT
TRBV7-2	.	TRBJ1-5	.	CASSLEVFGVTRNQPQHF	TGTGCCAGCAGCTTAGAGGTATTCGGGGTCACCCGCAATCAGCCCCAGCATTTT
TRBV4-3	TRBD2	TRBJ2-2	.	CASSQEGTSDTGELFF	TGCGCCAGCAGCCAAGAGGGGACTAGCGATACCGGGGAGCTGTTTTTT
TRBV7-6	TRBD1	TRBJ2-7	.	CASSRDSPYEQYF	TGTGCCAGCAGCCGGGACAGTCCGTACGAGCAGTACTTC
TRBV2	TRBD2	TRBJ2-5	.	CASLTPTGTSSQETQYF	TGTGCCAGCCTAACCCCCACCGGGACTAGCAGCCAAGAGACCCAGTACTTC
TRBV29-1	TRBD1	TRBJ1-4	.	CSVSQGAGEKLFF	TGCAGCGTTTCGCAGGGGGCGGGTGAAAAACTGTTTTTT